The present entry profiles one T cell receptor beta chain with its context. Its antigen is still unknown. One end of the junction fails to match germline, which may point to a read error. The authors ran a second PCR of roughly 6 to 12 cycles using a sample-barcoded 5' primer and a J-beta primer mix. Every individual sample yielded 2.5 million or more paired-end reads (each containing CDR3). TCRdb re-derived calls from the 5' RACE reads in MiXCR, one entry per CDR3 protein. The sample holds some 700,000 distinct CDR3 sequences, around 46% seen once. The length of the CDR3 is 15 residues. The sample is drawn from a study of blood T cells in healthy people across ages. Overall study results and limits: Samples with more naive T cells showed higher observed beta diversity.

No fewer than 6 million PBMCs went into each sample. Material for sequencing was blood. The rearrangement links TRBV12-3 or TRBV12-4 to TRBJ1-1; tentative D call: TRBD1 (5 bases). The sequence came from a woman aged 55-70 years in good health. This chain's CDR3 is CTSRRMQGEYTEAFF. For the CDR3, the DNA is TGTACCAGCAGACGGATGCAGGGCGAATACACTGAAGCTTTCTTT.